This T cell receptor beta chain derives from a study of blood T cells in healthy people across ages. In this sample, this clonotype turned up a few times. Its antigen is not identified. The second PCR ran roughly 6 to 11 cycles with a sample-barcoded 5' primer and J-beta primers. MiXCR was run by TCRdb on the 5' RACE reads, yielding one entry per CDR3 protein. The data contain about 2 million distinct CDR3 sequences, about 50% of them singletons. Study outcomes and limitations: Shifts in expanded clonotypes may have been confounded by donor CMV status, which was unknown. Those diversity estimates obtained from one million T cells were thought to be underestimates.

The specimen was blood. This sequence originates from a woman between 40 and 55 years old in good health.

The CDR3 protein is CATSERLRDRAHSPLHF. CDR3 in DNA: TGTGCCACCAGTGAACGCCTCCGGGACAGGGCGCATTCACCCCTCCACTTT. The chain joins TRBV24-1 to TRBJ1-6; 9 bases fit TRBD1. This CDR3 spans 17 amino acids. In germline, CDR1 is KGHDR, CDR2 SFDVKD. Trimming cost V 4 bases and J 8 bases; bases outside gene matches: 11.